This entry lists 27 T cell receptor beta chains sequenced from one sample in a study of shared clonotypes between healthy human individuals. Using immunoSEQ multiplex PCR, the repertoire was profiled, and TCRdb retains in-frame clones only, with some absent. The top ten clones hold about 1.2% of a sample with approximately 1,500,000 clones, roughly 97% of them seen once. The sample taken for sequencing was naive CD4+ T cells sorted from blood. As for subset: CD45RA+ positively selected. The receptors were sampled from a man aged 25 to 45 in good health.

V and J are TRBV28 and TRBJ2-7; maybe TRBD1 (6 bases). CDR1 is MDHEN, CDR2 SYDVKM, per germline. The CDR3 length is 15 residues. V shed 7 bases and J shed 1 base, with 17 bases lying between them. The CDR3 DNA follows: TGTGCCAGCAACCTCGACGTAAGGGGGTCCTACGAGCAGTACTTC. Its protein product is CASNLDVRGSYEQYF.

The chain carries TRBV29-1 and TRBJ2-7; 9 nucleotides align to TRBD1. The CDR3 extends over 14 amino acids. V lost 4 bases and J lost 5; bases outside the gene matches: 9. Germline lookup yields CDR1 SQVTM and CDR2 ANQGSEA. In DNA, the CDR3 is TGCAGCGTTGTGTCGGGACAGGGAAAGGACGAGCAGTACTTC. It is translated as CSVVSGQGKDEQYF.

The chain recombines TRBV27 with TRBJ2-5; D ambiguous. CDR1 is MNHEY, CDR2 SMNVEV, per germline (reference sequence). This CDR3 spans 14 amino acids. V was pared by 5 bases and J by 2 bases, with 12 bases between. CDR3 DNA: TGTGCCAGCAGTATCACTCGTACGCAAGAGACCCAGTACTTC. It translates to CASSITRTQETQYF.

The chain employs TRBV15 and TRBJ2-1, with 9 bases identical to TRBD2. V lost 2 bases, J lost 7 bases, and 6 bases stayed unmatched. The germline V gene has CDR1 LNHNV and CDR2 YYDKDF (reference sequence). There are 15 residues in the CDR3. CDR3 sequence (DNA): TGTGCCACCAGCAGACGGCTAGCGGGGAGGAATGAGCAGTTCTTC. This sequence encodes CATSRRLAGRNEQFF. The full variable domain, its missing parts supplied by reference TRBV15 and TRBJ2-1, is DAMVIQNPRYQVTQFGKPVTLSCSQTLNHNVMYWYQQKSSQAPKLLFHYYDKDFNNEADTPDNFQSRRPNTSFCFLDIRSPGLGDTAMYLCATSRRLAGRNEQFFGPGTRLTVL.

The chain has TRBV14 and TRBJ2-1, with D unclear. Germline CDR1 reads SGHDN; CDR2 reads FVKESK. The CDR3 totals 12 residues. Trimming took 8 bases from V and 3 from J, leaving 8 bases between them. CDR3 bases: TGTGCCAGCGCGAAGGACTACAATGAGCAGTTCTTC. This translates into CASAKDYNEQFF.

The gene calls are TRBV30 and TRBJ2-5; D not resolved. CDR1 GTSNPN and CDR2 SVGIG come from the germline V gene (reference sequence). CDR3 size: 13 residues. Deletions cut 5 bases from V and 3 bases from J, with 13 bases between. The CDR3 nucleotides are TGTGCCTGGGATAGGGTTCGGGAAGAGACCCAGTACTTC. It encodes CAWDRVREETQYF.

The gene calls are TRBV7-9 and TRBJ2-5, with D unresolved. This CDR3 is built from 12 residues. Germline CDR1 is SEHNR and CDR2 is FQNEAQ (reference sequence). Between the trimmed V and J ends, which lost 5 bases and 1 base, there was a span of 5 bases. The CDR3 DNA sequence: TGTGCCAGCAGCCGGGCCCAAGAGACCCAGTACTTC. It encodes CASSRAQETQYF.

The chain joins TRBV7-2 to TRBJ2-3; TRBD2 is a possible D gene (6 bases). The V gene's germline CDR1 is SGHTA and CDR2 FQGNSA. The CDR3 covers 16 residues. The V and J ends lost 2 bases and 1 base respectively, with 13 bases between them. CDR3 bases: TGTGCCAGCAGCTTAACGGGGGTGTACGGCACAGATACGCAGTATTTT. Amino acid sequence: CASSLTGVYGTDTQYF.

This clone appeared once. The V call is TRBV10-2, the J call TRBJ1-1; D gene uncertain. Between the trimmed V and J ends, which lost 0 bases and 0 bases, there was a span of 8 bases. The CDR3 is 15 residues long. The V gene's germline CDR1 is WSHSY and CDR2 SAAADI. In nucleotides, the CDR3 is TGCGCCAGCAGTGAGTCCCCGGAGTTGAACACTGAAGCTTTCTTT. As protein: CASSESPELNTEAFF.

CDR3 in DNA: TGTGCCAGCAGCGTATTTGACAGGGGTACCACAGATACGCAGTATTTT. This encodes CASSVFDRGTTDTQYF. The genes are TRBV9 and TRBJ2-3, with TRBD1 matching over 8 bases. CDR1 is SGDLS, CDR2 YYNGEE, per germline. V was clipped by 1 base and J by 2 bases; unmatched bases: 6. The CDR3 totals 16 residues.

The chain uses TRBV5-4 and TRBJ2-1, with D uncertain. CDR1 and CDR2 (germline): SGHNT, YYREEE (reference sequence). The CDR3 extends over 14 amino acids. Trimming took off 1 base at V and 2 bases at J, with 7 bases between the two ends. The DNA of the CDR3 is TGTGCCAGCAGCTTGTGGCGGACCTACAATGAGCAGTTCTTC. Protein: CASSLWRTYNEQFF.

The chain has TRBV29-1 and TRBJ1-4; D not certain. Trimming stripped 8 bases from V and 0 bases from J, with 7 bases between. This CDR3 spans 12 amino acids. The V gene's germline CDR1 is SQVTM and CDR2 ANQGSEA. CDR3 nucleotides: TGCAGCTTTACTGCAACTAATGAAAAACTGTTTTTT. Residues: CSFTATNEKLFF. Full variable domain (remainder filled in from reference TRBV29-1 and TRBJ1-4): SAVISQKPSRDICQRGTSLTIQCQVDSQVTMMFWYRQQPGQSLTLIATANQGSEATYESGFVIDKFPISRPNLTFSTLTVSNMSPEDSSIYLCSFTATNEKLFFGSGTQLSVL.

This chain uses TRBV18 with TRBJ2-7, with 9 bases that match TRBD2. The V and J ends lost 4 bases and 5 bases, in that order; junction bases with no gene match: 3. The CDR3 length is 13 residues. Looked up from germline, CDR1 is KGHSH and CDR2 is LQKENI. The CDR3 here is CASSRLAGDEQYF. The CDR3 DNA follows: TGTGCCAGCTCACGGTTAGCGGGAGACGAGCAGTACTTC.

The chain joins TRBV7-2 to TRBJ1-1; tentatively, D is TRBD1 (5 bases). Deletions cut 3 bases from V and 4 bases from J, with 9 bases between. The CDR3 sequence is 13 residues long. Germline V gives CDR1 SGHTA, CDR2 FQGNSA. CDR3 sequence (DNA): TGTGCCAGCAGCTTGGGGCAGCGCACTGAAGCTTTCTTT. Encoded protein: CASSLGQRTEAFF. The full variable domain, its missing parts supplied by reference TRBV7-2 and TRBJ1-1, is GAGVSQSPSNKVTEKGKDVELRCDPISGHTALYWYRQSLGQGLEFLIYFQGNSAPDKSGLPSDRFSAERTGGSVSTLTIQRTQQEDSAVYLCASSLGQRTEAFFGQGTRLTVV.

The chain joins TRBV4-2 to TRBJ2-5; TRBD2 matches at 9 bases. This CDR3 is 15 amino acids long. V gave up 0 bases and J gave up 5 bases; unmatched junction bases: 4. Germline V gives CDR1 LGHNA, CDR2 YNFKEQ. This CDR3 is CASSQDVAGDETQYF. The CDR3 DNA reads TGTGCCAGCAGCCAAGATGTAGCGGGGGACGAGACCCAGTACTTC.

The J gene is TRBJ2-3, the V gene TRBV18, with 7 bases matching TRBD2. V was clipped by 1 base and J by 12 bases; unmatched bases: 7. There are 13 residues in the CDR3. Germline V CDR1 and CDR2: KGHSH, LQKENI. CDR3 bases: TGTGCCAGCTCACCACGGAGGCGGGAGAACCAGTATTTT. It is translated as CASSPRRRENQYF.

This clone was picked up a small number of times. V is TRBV5-4 and J is TRBJ2-3; TRBD2 agrees at 8 bases. Unmatched junction bases numbered 3, after V lost 0 bases and J lost 3 bases. The germline V gene encodes CDR1 SGHNT and CDR2 YYREEE (reference sequence). The CDR3 is 15 residues long. The CDR3 loop is CASSLGGTRTDTQYF. The DNA of the CDR3 is TGTGCCAGCAGCTTGGGTGGGACTAGGACAGATACGCAGTATTTT.

The rearrangement links TRBV2 to TRBJ1-1; D remains ambiguous. Germline assignment: CDR1 SNHLY and CDR2 FYNNEI. The CDR3 is 12 amino acids. The DNA for the CDR3 is TGTGTTAGCCATGGCATGAACACTGAAGCTTTCTTT. Its translation is CVSHGMNTEAFF.

V and J are TRBV27 and TRBJ2-1; 8 nucleotides match TRBD2. The germline V gene has CDR1 MNHEY and CDR2 SMNVEV (reference sequence). The CDR3 sequence is 15 residues long. Germline trimming cut 5 bases from V and 4 bases from J; bases unmatched to any gene: 7. The CDR3 here is CASSPIAGGYNEQFF. CDR3 nucleotides: TGTGCCAGCAGTCCAATTGCGGGGGGATACAATGAGCAGTTCTTC.

The chain joins TRBV5-4 to TRBJ2-7; 8 bases line up with TRBD2. The CDR3 has 13 amino acids. Germline CDR1 reads SGHNT; CDR2 reads YYREEE (reference sequence). J lost 0 bases, V lost 7 bases, and 3 bases had no gene match. The CDR3 sequence is CASREGGSYEQYF. In DNA form, the CDR3 reads TGTGCCAGCCGGGAGGGCGGCTCCTACGAGCAGTACTTC.

This clone appeared once. The chain carries TRBV7-2 and TRBJ2-7, with 9 bases that match TRBD2. This CDR3 is built from 15 residues. In germline, CDR1 is SGHTA, CDR2 FQGNSA. V was pared by 5 bases and J by 0 bases, with 5 bases of the junction left unmatched. CDR3 sequence reads: CASSPGTSSSYEQYF. The CDR3 region has the DNA TGTGCCAGCAGCCCCGGGACTAGCAGCTCCTACGAGCAGTACTTC.

V is TRBV10-3 and J is TRBJ2-7; 7 bases are a match to TRBD2. Trimming at V came to 8 bases and at J to 7 bases, leaving 17 bases not matched to a gene. CDR1 is ENHRY and CDR2 is SYGVKD in the germline V gene. This CDR3 contains 15 residues. DNA for the CDR3: TGTGCCATCCGAGTCTGGGAGGGAGGGCCGCTTGAGCAGTACTTC. It codes for CAIRVWEGGPLEQYF.

Note on this clone: The same CDR3 arises from other DNA sequences in this sample as well. The rearrangement joins TRBV5-1 to TRBJ2-5; D ambiguous. CDR1 is SGHRS, CDR2 YFSETQ, per germline. Trimming stripped 0 bases from V and 5 bases from J, with 8 bases between. The CDR3 is made up of 13 amino acids. The CDR3 is CASSLEGLETQYF. As DNA, the CDR3 is TGCGCCAGCAGCTTGGAAGGGTTGGAGACCCAGTACTTC.

The chain employs TRBV5-1 and TRBJ2-3; TRBD2 aligns across 8 bases. CDR3 length: 16 residues. The junction had 8 bases not matched to a gene; V was cut back by 0 bases and J by 5 bases. The germline V gene encodes CDR1 SGHRS and CDR2 YFSETQ. CDR3 protein: CASSLEIAGMEDTQYF. As DNA, the CDR3 is TGCGCCAGCAGCTTGGAGATAGCGGGAATGGAAGATACGCAGTATTTT.

V is TRBV11-2 and J is TRBJ1-3, with 7 bases that match TRBD1. The CDR3 has 14 residues. From germline, CDR1 is SGHAT and CDR2 FQNNGV. The J segment lost 2 bases and the V segment lost 5 bases, leaving 3 bases of the junction unmatched. The CDR3 bases are TGTGCCAGCAGCCAAGACAGGGCTGGAAACACCATATATTTT. Its protein product is CASSQDRAGNTIYF.

This clone has just one count. The gene calls are TRBV4-1 and TRBJ2-1; D ambiguous. Germline CDR1 reads MGHRA; CDR2 reads YSYEKL. Trimming stripped 5 bases from V and 5 bases from J, with 13 bases between. There are 14 residues in the CDR3. This chain's CDR3 is CASSYTGLNNEQFF. The CDR3 coding sequence is TGCGCCAGCAGCTACACCGGGCTTAACAATGAGCAGTTCTTC.

V gene TRBV2 combines with J gene TRBJ1-1; tentatively, D is TRBD1 (5 bases). Germline-derived CDR1 and CDR2 are SNHLY and FYNNEI. V lost 9 bases and J 1 base, leaving 12 bases between the germline ends. The CDR3 runs 13 residues. The CDR3 sequence: CASGTQGNTEAFF. CDR3 in DNA: TGTGCCAGTGGGACGCAGGGGAACACTGAAGCTTTCTTT.